This is a list of T cell receptor beta chains from one sample in a study of T cell responses to AZD1222 COVID-19 vaccine. The method was immunoSEQ multiplex PCR; TCRdb's version includes in-frame clones alone and lacks a portion of them. The sample has around 130,000 clones, 91% seen once; the top ten hold 6.5% to 8%. The sample here was peripheral blood, taken 28 days after the second dose of the MenACWY control vaccine. These receptor sequences come from an adult who received the MenACWY meningococcal vaccine as a control. Both conserved end residues are part of each CDR3. Fields, in order: V gene, J gene, D gene, clone size, CDR3 DNA, CDR3 protein. A D gene is named only where the DNA matches it firmly. Clone size, where shown, is once, few, many, or a class for clones that have expanded.

TRBV6-5	TRBJ2-7	NA	NA	TGTGCCAGCAGTCCCCCTCGGGGGCCCCCCTACGAGCAGTACTTC	CASSPPRGPPYEQYF
TRBV29-1	TRBJ2-2	NA	NA	TGCAGCGGAAACGGGGTGGGGAACACCGGGGAGCTGTTTTTT	CSGNGVGNTGELFF
TRBV7-8	TRBJ1-5	NA	NA	TGTGCCAGCAGCTTAGCGATCACAGGGAGTCAGCCCCAGCATTTT	CASSLAITGSQPQHF
TRBV5-8	TRBJ2-3	TRBD1	NA	TGTGCCAGCAGCTTTTGGCGGACAGGGGTCACAGATACGCAGTATTTT	CASSFWRTGVTDTQYF
TRBV19	TRBJ1-1	NA	NA	TGTGCCAGTAGTAGCGACAGGACTCCTAACACTGAAGCTTTCTTT	CASSSDRTPNTEAFF
TRBV2	TRBJ2-3	TRBD2	NA	TGTGCCAGCGGGGAGGCGCGGGGGGCGGGCACAGATACGCAGTATTTT	CASGEARGAGTDTQYF
TRBV18	TRBJ1-4	TRBD1	once	TGTGCCAGCTCACCCCGGGACAGCAATAATGAAAAACTGTTTTTT	CASSPRDSNNEKLFF
TRBV7-2	TRBJ2-7	NA	NA	TGTGCCAGCAGCCTACTAGGTTTCTCCTACGAGCAGTACTTC	CASSLLGFSYEQYF
TRBV28	TRBJ2-1	TRBD2	NA	TGTGCCAGCGCCGGGGGGGGATCCTACAATGAGCAGTTCTTC	CASAGGGSYNEQFF
TRBV28	TRBJ2-7	TRBD2	NA	TGTGCCAGCAGTTCCCAGACTAGCGGCTACGAGCAGTACTTC	CASSSQTSGYEQYF
TRBV9	TRBJ2-7	NA	once	TGTGCCAGCAGCGTAGGGCAGGGGTGGACCTACGAGCAGTACTTC	CASSVGQGWTYEQYF
TRBV16	TRBJ2-3	NA	NA	TGTGCCAGCAGCCAACACGGAGGGGCCAGCACAGATACGCAGTATTTT	CASSQHGGASTDTQYF
TRBV13	TRBJ2-3	NA	once	TGTGCCAGCAGCACCCCCCGGGGAGCTAGCACAGATACGCAGTATTTT	CASSTPRGASTDTQYF
TRBV3-1/TRBV3-2	TRBJ2-5	TRBD2	NA	TGTGCCAGCAGCCGAGGCGGGAGGGCCTCGGAGACCCAGTACTTC	CASSRGGRASETQYF
TRBV5-6	TRBJ1-5	NA	NA	TGTGCCAGCAGCTTGGCCAGGGCAAGTCAGCCCCAGCATTTT	CASSLARASQPQHF
TRBV2	TRBJ2-4	NA	NA	TGTGCCAGCAGGGGAGAGGGACCTCATCAGTACTTC	CASRGEGPHQYF
TRBV24-1	TRBJ2-3	TRBD2	NA	TGTGCCACCAGTGAGCGGGGGGGAACTGGGGATACGCAGTATTTT	CATSERGGTGDTQYF
TRBV28	TRBJ1-6	NA	NA	TGTGCCAGCAACATCCTGGGGGCCCTCCACTTT	CASNILGALHF
TRBV9	TRBJ2-3	TRBD2	NA	TGTGCCAGCAGCGTAGCCGGACTAGTTAGAACAGATACGCAGTATTTT	CASSVAGLVRTDTQYF
TRBV6-5	TRBJ1-6	NA	NA	TGTGCCAGCAGTTACTCGATAGGTGGGGATTCACCCCTCCACTTT	CASSYSIGGDSPLHF
TRBV6-5	TRBJ2-6	NA	few	TGTGCCACCTCCAGGGCAGACTCTGGGGCCAACGTCCTGACTTTC	CATSRADSGANVLTF
TRBV19	TRBJ1-4	TRBD1	NA	TGTGCCAGTAGTGTCACAGGGGCTAATGAAAAACTGTTTTTT	CASSVTGANEKLFF
TRBV19	TRBJ1-1	NA	NA	TGTGCCAGTAGTAGTGGAAGAGACACTGAAGCTTTCTTT	CASSSGRDTEAFF
TRBV28	TRBJ1-2	NA	NA	TGTGCCAGCAGGTCTATACAGAGTAACTATGGCTACACCTTC	CASRSIQSNYGYTF
TRBV6-5	TRBJ2-2	NA	NA	TGTGCCAGCAGTTACTACACAGGGACGAACACCGGGGAGCTGTTTTTT	CASSYYTGTNTGELFF
TRBV18	TRBJ2-2	TRBD2	NA	TGTGCCAGCTCACCAGCTAGCGGGAGTAAGGCCGGGGAGCTGTTTTTT	CASSPASGSKAGELFF
TRBV6-5	TRBJ2-7	NA	NA	TGTGCCAGCAGTTATAGGACAGCCTACGAGCAGTACTTC	CASSYRTAYEQYF
TRBV7-2	TRBJ2-7	NA	NA	TGTGCCAGCAGCCAAGCCCGGACAGCCCATTACGAGCAGTACTTC	CASSQARTAHYEQYF
TRBV6-2/TRBV6-3	TRBJ2-3	TRBD2	NA	TGTGCCAGCAGTTACTCGACCAGCGGGACTAGCGGGACGCCTGGCACAGATACGCAGTATTTT	CASSYSTSGTSGTPGTDTQYF
TRBV3-1/TRBV3-2	TRBJ2-3	TRBD1	NA	TGTGCCAGCAGCCAAGATCCGACAGGGGTAGATACGCAGTATTTT	CASSQDPTGVDTQYF
TRBV7-2	TRBJ1-4	TRBD1	NA	TGTGCCAGCAGCTCGGGACAGCCAAATGAAAAACTGTTTTTT	CASSSGQPNEKLFF
TRBV6-6	TRBJ2-5	NA	NA	TGTGCCAGCACCCGCGGAGGGCTCCAAGAGACCCAGTACTTC	CASTRGGLQETQYF
TRBV5-1	TRBJ1-1	NA	NA	TGCGCCAGCAGCTTGGAGGTGATAGGGCATACTGAAGCTTTCTTT	CASSLEVIGHTEAFF
TRBV5-6	TRBJ1-6	NA	NA	TGTGCCAGCAGCATTACGTTGACGGGCTCACCCCTCCACTTT	CASSITLTGSPLHF
TRBV3-1/TRBV3-2	TRBJ2-1	TRBD2	NA	TGTGCCAGCCGGCCGCGGGGGGTCTCCTACAATGAGCAGTTCTTC	CASRPRGVSYNEQFF
TRBV28	TRBJ1-2	NA	NA	TGTGCCAGCAGGGCCGGGGGGGACGCAGGAAACTATGGCTACACCTTC	CASRAGGDAGNYGYTF
TRBV28	TRBJ1-5	TRBD1	NA	TGTGCCAGCAGTTTGCAGACAGGGCAACACCAGCCCCAGCATTTT	CASSLQTGQHQPQHF
TRBV6-2/TRBV6-3	TRBJ2-3	NA	NA	TGTGCCAGCAGTGGACTGAGCACAGATACGCAGTATTTT	CASSGLSTDTQYF
TRBV29-1	TRBJ2-7	TRBD2	NA	TGCAGCGCGACTAGCGGGATCGACGAGCAGTACTTC	CSATSGIDEQYF
TRBV7-9	TRBJ1-2	NA	NA	TGTGCCAGCAGCTTAGCCTTGTGGGCTATAACCTTC	CASSLALWAITF
TRBV7-9	TRBJ2-5	NA	once	TGTGCCAGCAGCTTAGGGAACGTGAAAGAGACCCAGTACTTC	CASSLGNVKETQYF
TRBV5-4	TRBJ2-4	NA	NA	TGTGCCAGCAGCTTGCAGGGCCCCGGGATTCAGTACTTC	CASSLQGPGIQYF
TRBV5-1	TRBJ2-3	TRBD1	NA	TGCGCCAGCAGCTTGGGAGGGACAGGGGGCACAGATACACAGTATTTT	CASSLGGTGGTDTQYF
TRBV5-1	TRBJ2-2	NA	NA	TGCGCCAGCAGCTTGGCCTTGAGACAGGCGGCCACCGGGGAGCTGTTTTTT	CASSLALRQAATGELFF
TRBV5-4	TRBJ2-6	TRBD2	NA	TGTGCCAGCAGCTTGGCATTTGGGGGGGGCTCTGGGGCCAACGTCCTGACTTTC	CASSLAFGGGSGANVLTF
TRBV28	TRBJ2-7	NA	NA	TGTGCCAGCACAGCCAACTCCTACGAGCAGTACTTC	CASTANSYEQYF
TRBV30	TRBJ1-1	TRBD1	NA	TGTGCCTGGACAACCGGGACAGCGAGCCGAGCTTTCTTT	CAWTTGTASRAFF
TRBV6-5	TRBJ2-7	NA	NA	TGTGCCAGCAGTAAATCCGGGACTGCAACCTACGAGCAGTACTTC	CASSKSGTATYEQYF
TRBV7-2	TRBJ2-7	NA	NA	TGTGCCAGCAGCTTAGTGGTTGGTACGAGCTACGAGCAGTACTTC	CASSLVVGTSYEQYF
TRBV6-5	TRBJ1-5	NA	NA	TGTGCCAGCAGTTGGCATAGCAATCAGCCCCAGCATTTT	CASSWHSNQPQHF
TRBV27	TRBJ1-6	TRBD1	NA	TGTGCCAGCACCTTAAACTTTGTGGGACAGGGGGATTCACCCCTCCACTTT	CASTLNFVGQGDSPLHF
TRBV28	TRBJ2-2	NA	NA	TGTGCCAGCATCAAATCGGGGGTCCGGGACACCGGGGAGCTGTTTTTT	CASIKSGVRDTGELFF
TRBV10-1	TRBJ2-7	NA	NA	TGCGCCAGCAGCGGCTCCGGGCTACCCTACGAGCAGTACTTC	CASSGSGLPYEQYF
TRBV13	TRBJ1-2	NA	NA	TGTGCCAGCAGCTTAGGACAGATTCATGGCTACACCTTC	CASSLGQIHGYTF
TRBV6-2/TRBV6-3	TRBJ2-1	NA	NA	TGTGCCAGCAGTTATACCCTGACAGGGAGGGACAATGAGCAGTTCTTC	CASSYTLTGRDNEQFF
TRBV6-5	TRBJ1-1	NA	NA	TGTGCCAGCAGCCACCCCAGGGACACTGAAGCTTTCTTT	CASSHPRDTEAFF
TRBV28	TRBJ1-5	NA	NA	TGTGCCAGCAGTCACGATAGCAATCAGCCCCAGCATTTT	CASSHDSNQPQHF
TRBV6-1	TRBJ2-7	TRBD2	NA	TGTGCCAGCAGTGAAAGGGGGACTAGACTCGAGCAGTACTTC	CASSERGTRLEQYF
TRBV7-2	TRBJ2-3	TRBD1	NA	TGTGCCAGCAGCTTAGTTGCGACAGGGGACACGGATACGCAGTATTTT	CASSLVATGDTDTQYF